This T cell receptor (beta chain) stems from a study of blood T cell repertoires in COVID-19. V was trimmed by 1 base and J by 3 bases, leaving 9 bases between them. Germline assignment: CDR1 MDHEN and CDR2 SYDVKM. The CDR3 extends over 15 amino acids. Per the original data handling: The assay estimated nucleated cells by amplifying reference gene primers. Sequenced by immunoSEQ multiplex PCR; TCRdb stores in-frame clones only, minus some. That table supplies the V and J calls and clone size; D and trimming were determined from the DNA. This table holds roughly 250,000 clones, about four fifths found once.

This receptor was taken from a person aged 65 to 79 with COVID-19, enrolled during active disease. The chain uses TRBV28 and TRBJ1-4; D perhaps matches TRBD1 (5 bases). Sample: peripheral blood. The CDR3 loop is CASSLSWGPNEKLFF. Here the CDR3 DNA reads TGTGCCAGCAGTTTATCCTGGGGCCCTAATGAAAAACTGTTTTTT.